One sample yielded the 14 T cell receptor beta chains listed below, sequenced in a study of cytomegalovirus exposure and HLA in healthy donors. 13 Jbeta primers and 60 Vbeta primers were used for the PCR. This table comes from immunoSEQ multiplex PCR, and its TCRdb copy is limited to in-frame clones, with some not included. The sample consists of 99,000 or so clones, over 65% of them appearing once. The sequenced sample consisted of PBMCs. The receptors derive from a man aged 35-49 years in good health and CMV-seropositive.

This clone was observed a few times. This chain links TRBV5-5 with TRBJ2-7; 7 bases align to TRBD1. CDR1 SGHKS and CDR2 YYEKEE come from the germline V gene (reference sequence). The CDR3 totals 13 residues. The J segment lost 3 bases and the V segment lost 1 base, leaving 1 base of the junction unmatched. Here the CDR3 reads CASSLTGVYEQYF. DNA of the CDR3: TGTGCCAGCAGCTTGACAGGGGTCTACGAGCAGTACTTC.

The gene calls are TRBV5-1 and TRBJ1-3; D is perhaps TRBD1 (6 bases). Germline V gene data show CDR1 as SGHRS and CDR2 as YFSETQ. CDR3 length: 15 residues. The ends were cut back, 4 bases at V and 2 bases at J, with 13 bases in the middle. Written as DNA, the CDR3 is TGCGCCAGCAGCCGGGGGGGGCTGGCTGGAAACACCATATATTTT. As protein: CASSRGGLAGNTIYF.

The rearrangement links TRBV9 to TRBJ2-1, with 9 bases lining up with TRBD2. V was pared by 4 bases and J by 2 bases, with 4 bases of the junction left unmatched. This CDR3 spans 15 amino acids. Germline loops: CDR1 SGDLS, CDR2 YYNGEE. DNA for the CDR3: TGTGCCAGCAGCCTGACTAGCGGAACCTACAATGAGCAGTTCTTC. The encoded protein is CASSLTSGTYNEQFF.

The gene calls are TRBV19 and TRBJ1-2; 12 bases are a match to TRBD1. From germline, CDR1 is LNHDA and CDR2 SQIVND (reference sequence). The ends lost 5 bases at V and 7 bases at J; junction bases unmatched: 11. The CDR3 consists of 16 residues. The CDR3 spells CASSLSWGQGAGGYTF. CDR3 DNA sequence: TGTGCCAGTAGTCTTAGTTGGGGACAGGGGGCCGGTGGCTACACCTTC.

The gene calls are TRBV19 and TRBJ2-5; D is possibly TRBD2 (6 bases). V lost 3 bases, J lost 1 base, and 21 bases lay in between. The CDR3 is made up of 18 amino acids. Germline CDR1 reads LNHDA; CDR2 reads SQIVND (reference sequence). CDR3 region: CASSILRLGGPSQETQYF. As DNA, the CDR3 is TGTGCCAGTAGTATCTTGCGTCTGGGGGGACCATCCCAAGAGACCCAGTACTTC.

This clone came up a few times. The genes are TRBV6-6 and TRBJ1-5, with a weak D call TRBD1 (6 bases). Looked up from germline, CDR1 is MNHNY and CDR2 is SVGAGI (reference sequence). CDR3 length: 14 residues. The V and J ends lost 2 bases and 6 bases respectively, with 11 bases between them. The CDR3 reads CASSYNREGQPQHF. Written as DNA, the CDR3 is TGTGCCAGCAGTTACAACAGGGAGGGTCAGCCCCAGCATTTT.

V gene TRBV28 combines with J gene TRBJ2-6; D remains unclear. The CDR3 consists of 16 residues. V lost 6 bases, J lost 2 bases, and 14 bases lay in between. Looked up from germline, CDR1 is MDHEN and CDR2 is SYDVKM. The CDR3 spells CASSLSRQTGANVLTF. The CDR3 region has the DNA TGTGCCAGCAGCCTGTCCCGTCAGACTGGGGCCAACGTCCTGACTTTC.

The genes are TRBV10-3 and TRBJ2-5; 7 positions agree with TRBD2. Germline trimming cut 0 bases from V and 5 bases from J; bases unmatched to any gene: 6. Germline CDR1 ENHRY, CDR2 SYGVKD. CDR3 length: 15 amino acids. CDR3: CAISESPGGRETQYF. The CDR3 region has the DNA TGTGCCATCAGTGAGTCCCCGGGAGGCCGGGAGACCCAGTACTTC.

The J gene is TRBJ2-1, the V gene TRBV7-8; D is unclear. CDR1 and CDR2 from the germline V gene are SGHVS and FQNEAQ. V shed 2 bases and J shed 11 bases, with 10 bases lying between them. This CDR3 has 12 residues. CDR3 sequence (DNA): TGTGCCAGCAGCTTAATTCTGAGCCAGCAGTTCTTC. It specifies CASSLILSQQFF. The full variable domain, in which reference TRBV7-8 and TRBJ2-1 provide the parts outside the CDR3, is GAGVSQSPRYKVAKRGQDVALRCDPISGHVSLFWYQQALGQGPEFLTYFQNEAQLDKSGLPSDRFFAERPEGSVSTLKIQRTQQEDSAVYLCASSLILSQQFFGPGTRLTVL.

The rearrangement uses TRBV28 and TRBJ1-1, with D perhaps TRBD1 (5 bases). This CDR3 spans 13 amino acids. Germline loops: CDR1 MDHEN, CDR2 SYDVKM. The V and J ends lost 7 bases and 1 base respectively, with 10 bases between them. The CDR3 nucleotides are TGTGCCAGCATCGGCAGGGCGAACACTGAAGCTTTCTTT. Encoded protein: CASIGRANTEAFF. Full variable domain (outside the CDR3, taken from reference TRBV28 and TRBJ1-1): DVKVTQSSRYLVKRTGEKVFLECVQDMDHENMFWYRQDPGLGLRLIYFSYDVKMKEKGDIPEGYSVSREKKERFSLILESASTNQTSMYLCASIGRANTEAFFGQGTRLTVV.

This chain's CDR3 is CASRTDSNTYEQYF. In DNA, the CDR3 is TGTGCCAGCAGGACGGACAGTAACACCTACGAGCAGTACTTC. J is TRBJ2-7 and V is TRBV6-6; D perhaps matches TRBD1 (6 bases). Per germline, CDR1 MNHNY and CDR2 SVGAGI (reference sequence). Trimming took 6 bases from V and 2 from J, leaving 14 bases between them. The CDR3 covers 14 residues.

The gene calls are TRBV5-8 and TRBJ2-5; D is unclear. The V end was cut by 3 bases, the J end by 2 bases, with 14 bases between. Germline assignment: CDR1 SGHTS and CDR2 YDEGEE. The CDR3 is 15 residues long. Here the CDR3 DNA reads TGTGCCAGCAGCTGGAGCCTTGGCCTGCAAGAGACCCAGTACTTC. Protein product: CASSWSLGLQETQYF.

The chain uses TRBV5-5 and TRBJ1-2; 8 nucleotides align to TRBD1. Germline V CDR1 and CDR2: SGHKS, YYEKEE (reference sequence). V was clipped by 5 bases and J by 4 bases; unmatched bases: 7. This CDR3 is built from 14 residues. The CDR3 region has the DNA TGTGCCAGCAGTCTGGACAGGGTGGGCTATGGCTACACCTTC. The encoded protein is CASSLDRVGYGYTF. Using reference TRBV5-5 and TRBJ1-2 for the parts outside the CDR3, the full variable domain is DAGVTQSPTHLIKTRGQQVTLRCSPISGHKSVSWYQQVLGQGPQFIFQYYEKEERGRGNFPDRFSARQFPNYSSELNVNALLLGDSALYLCASSLDRVGYGYTFGSGTRLTVV.

This chain joins TRBV6-5 and TRBJ2-3, with D uncertain. V shed 7 bases and J shed 4 bases, with 9 bases lying between them. CDR3 size: 12 residues. CDR1 is MNHEY and CDR2 is SVGAGI in the germline V gene. This CDR3 is CASTPGPDTQYF. The CDR3, as DNA: TGTGCCAGCACCCCGGGTCCAGATACGCAGTATTTT.